The entry below describes one T cell receptor (beta chain). What it binds is not known. The CDR3 contains 17 residues. Germline V CDR1 and CDR2: MGHDK, SYGVNS. V was pared by 7 bases and J by 3 bases, with 12 bases of the junction left unmatched. This entry belongs to a study of cytomegalovirus exposure and HLA in healthy donors. PCR was performed using 60 Vbeta and 13 Jbeta primers. Using immunoSEQ multiplex PCR, the repertoire was profiled, and TCRdb retains in-frame clones only, with some absent. Among 95,000 to 100,000 clones, 65% to 80% were seen once, and the ten largest hold 1.9%. Regarding the study as a whole: After further analysis at a later stage, 16,951 TCR beta sequences were associated with HLA alleles at 0.05 false discovery rate. Reports showed the classifier diagnosing cytomegalovirus status with high specificity and sensitivity.

The chain recombines TRBV25-1 with TRBJ1-4; TRBD1 agrees at 9 bases. The TCR comes from a woman in her thirties or forties in good health and CMV-seronegative. The sequencing sample was made of PBMCs. The CDR3 here is CASKPPPGQGPNEKLFF. CDR3 coding DNA: TGTGCCAGCAAACCGCCCCCGGGACAGGGCCCTAATGAAAAACTGTTTTTT.